This T cell receptor (beta chain) was captured by sequencing in a study of blood T cell repertoires in COVID-19. Study-wide background: COVID-19 samples from acute and convalescent phases originated in the United States, Italy and Spain. Sources were T cells, B-cell-depleted T cells, or PBMCs; the material itself was cDNA or gDNA.

Authors' methods: Nucleated cell number was recorded as an estimate derived from reference gene primer amplification. The data were produced by immunoSEQ multiplex PCR, yet TCRdb's version contains in-frame clones alone and is incomplete. For V, J and clone size, that table is used; D and trimming come from the DNA. The table includes 150,000 to 200,000 clones, less than 90% detected once. CDR1 is DFQATT, CDR2 SNEGSKA, per germline (reference sequence). The junction had 5 bases not matched to a gene; V was cut back by 4 bases and J by 2 bases. This CDR3 comprises 14 residues. This rearrangement joins TRBV20-1 to TRBJ1-5; 7 nucleotides align to TRBD1. This TCR was recovered from a woman between 50 and 59 years old who had recovered from COVID-19. Sequences were obtained from PBMCs or T cells enriched from blood (not recorded which). Here the CDR3 reads CSAIDRARNQPQHF. The CDR3 nucleotides are TGCAGTGCTATTGACAGGGCTCGCAATCAGCCCCAGCATTTT.